Detailed here is one T cell receptor (beta chain). As yet, its antigen is unknown. This entry is derived from a study of a mutant IDH1 vaccine in newly diagnosed glioma. Background on the study: Scheduled at week 35, visit V12 preceded visit V13, held at week 47.

Germline trimming cut 2 bases from V and 4 bases from J; bases unmatched to any gene: 3. This CDR3 region has 14 residues. Per germline, CDR1 SGHRS and CDR2 YFSETQ. Time point here: week 47, end of study. Mutant IDH1 20-mer peptide, at 300 ug, made up each vaccine dose, with topical imiquimod. Generated by immunoSEQ multiplex PCR, the TCRdb table keeps only in-frame clones and is missing some. The repertoire holds some 49,000 clones, with 76% as singletons. J is TRBJ2-1 and V is TRBV5-1; 7 bases line up with TRBD1. The input for sequencing was PBMCs, taken from a glioma patient whose treatment included an IDH1 peptide vaccine. The TCR sequence derives from a woman aged 40-49 years with glioma. Some clones in this sample may be carry-over from other donors' samples. CDR3 DNA sequence: TGCGCCAGCAGCTTAGCCAGGGGGTACAATGAGCAGTTCTTC. Residues: CASSLARGYNEQFF.